Listed below are T cell receptor beta chains from one sample, sequenced in a study of T-cell reconstitution after alpha-beta-depleted transplantation in children. TCRdb processed the PCR reads anew with MiXCR; each CDR3 protein has one entry. The profile covers 640,000 or so distinct CDR3 sequences, with roughly 17% appearing a single time and 1.1% taken by the ten largest. The sample consisted of PBMCs from the stem cell graft donor, taken from the stem cell graft. The receptors shown here come from a human donor who donated a stem cell graft to a child with acute myeloid leukemia. Each CDR3 is given with its conserved first and last residue. Each record gives: clone size, V gene, J gene, D gene, CDR3 DNA, CDR3 protein. The D gene is left open where the match is weak. The listing skips clone size in some rows; elsewhere it reads once, few, many or a size class.

size: few; V: TRBV6-1; J: TRBJ2-3; D: -; DNA: TGTGCCAGCAGCCCCCTCTCGGCAGCGGATCTCACAGATACGCAGTATTTT; CDR3: CASSPLSAADLTDTQYF
size: many; V: TRBV20-1; J: TRBJ2-3; D: -; DNA: TGCAGTGCTAATTTCCGGGGTAGAGATACGCAGTATTTT; CDR3: CSANFRGRDTQYF
size: -; V: TRBV7-6; J: TRBJ2-3; D: -; DNA: TGTGCCAGCAGCTTAGTGGTCGGGCTAACTACAGATACGCAGTATTTT; CDR3: CASSLVVGLTTDTQYF
size: many; V: TRBV20-1; J: TRBJ2-3; D: TRBD2; DNA: TGCAGTGCTAGAGAAACTAGCGGGGTCCGTAGCACAGATACGCAGTATTTT; CDR3: CSARETSGVRSTDTQYF
size: few; V: TRBV6-1; J: TRBJ1-5; D: TRBD1; DNA: TGTGCCAGCAGCCGGGACAGTTTTAAGCCCCAGCATTTT; CDR3: CASSRDSFKPQHF
size: many; V: TRBV29-1; J: TRBJ1-2; D: -; DNA: TGCAGCGTTGAAGTTGGCCGGATCACTTCATTC; CDR3: CSVEVGRITSF
size: many; V: TRBV20-1; J: TRBJ2-5; D: -; DNA: TGCAGTGCTAGAACCCTAGGTAAAGAGACCCAGTACTTC; CDR3: CSARTLGKETQYF
size: -; V: TRBV7-9; J: TRBJ1-1; D: -; DNA: TGTGCCAGCAGCTTAAAAGGGGGTCTGAACACTGAAGCTTTCTTT; CDR3: CASSLKGGLNTEAFF
size: few; V: TRBV12-3/TRBV12-4; J: TRBJ1-5; D: -; DNA: TGTGCCAGCAGACCAGGGGTTAATCAGCCCCAGCATTTT; CDR3: CASRPGVNQPQHF
size: many; V: TRBV15; J: TRBJ1-1; D: -; DNA: TGTGCCACCAGCAGAGACAGGCGACCTAACACTGAAGCTTTCTTT; CDR3: CATSRDRRPNTEAFF
size: few; V: TRBV6-5; J: TRBJ1-5; D: -; DNA: TGTGCCAGCAGCGGGCGGGGGGTGGTTGGCCAGCCCCAGCATTTT; CDR3: CASSGRGVVGQPQHF
size: -; V: TRBV6-2/TRBV6-3; J: TRBJ2-1; D: TRBD2; DNA: TGTGCCAGCAGTCTAGGACTAGCGGGCTTCAATGAGCAGTTCTTC; CDR3: CASSLGLAGFNEQFF
size: few; V: TRBV7-9; J: TRBJ2-3; D: TRBD1; DNA: TGTGCCAGCAGGGGGACAGGGGCCCGGGCAGATACGCAGTATTTT; CDR3: CASRGTGARADTQYF
size: many; V: TRBV5-1; J: TRBJ2-1; D: TRBD1; DNA: TGCGCCAGCGACAAGGGACAGGGCAATGAGCAGTTCTTC; CDR3: CASDKGQGNEQFF
size: -; V: TRBV5-1; J: TRBJ2-1; D: TRBD2; DNA: TGCGCCAGCAGCTTGGCCGATCTAGCGGCTCACAATGAGCAGTTCTTC; CDR3: CASSLADLAAHNEQFF
size: few; V: TRBV7-2; J: TRBJ1-6; D: TRBD1; DNA: TGTGCCAGCAGCTGGGCCGGGACAGAGTATAATTCACCCCTCCACTTT; CDR3: CASSWAGTEYNSPLHF
size: -; V: TRBV11-1; J: TRBJ1-1; D: -; DNA: TGTGCCAGCAGCTCCACCCGATCGGGAGGTACAGGATGGGGCACTGAAGCTTTCTTT; CDR3: CASSSTRSGGTGWGTEAFF
size: many; V: TRBV29-1; J: TRBJ2-7; D: TRBD1; DNA: TGCAGCGCTACCACAGGGGTCGAGCAGTACTTC; CDR3: CSATTGVEQYF
size: many; V: TRBV6-5; J: TRBJ2-5; D: -; DNA: TGTGCCAGCAGTTACCTAGGGGTAGGAGAGACCCAGTACTTC; CDR3: CASSYLGVGETQYF
size: many; V: TRBV20-1; J: TRBJ2-3; D: TRBD2; DNA: TGCAGTGCTAGAGATGCGGGGGTTATAGTACCGCAGTATTTT; CDR3: CSARDAGVIVPQYF
size: many; V: TRBV20-1; J: TRBJ2-1; D: -; DNA: TGCAGTGCTGGCCCGCTGATGGCTGTATTAGTCAATGAGCAGTTCTTC; CDR3: CSAGPLMAVLVNEQFF
size: -; V: TRBV6-6; J: TRBJ2-4; D: TRBD2; DNA: TGTGCCAGCAGTGCGGGGGGGGGGAACATTCAGTACTTC; CDR3: CASSAGGGNIQYF
size: few; V: TRBV5-6; J: TRBJ2-7; D: -; DNA: TGTGCCAGCAGCTCTAGTTACACGGGTATCCAGTACGAGCAGTACTTC; CDR3: CASSSSYTGIQYEQYF
size: -; V: TRBV10-3; J: TRBJ2-7; D: -; DNA: TGTGCCATCAGTGACCCGGGACGGCAGTCCTACGAGCAGTACTTC; CDR3: CAISDPGRQSYEQYF